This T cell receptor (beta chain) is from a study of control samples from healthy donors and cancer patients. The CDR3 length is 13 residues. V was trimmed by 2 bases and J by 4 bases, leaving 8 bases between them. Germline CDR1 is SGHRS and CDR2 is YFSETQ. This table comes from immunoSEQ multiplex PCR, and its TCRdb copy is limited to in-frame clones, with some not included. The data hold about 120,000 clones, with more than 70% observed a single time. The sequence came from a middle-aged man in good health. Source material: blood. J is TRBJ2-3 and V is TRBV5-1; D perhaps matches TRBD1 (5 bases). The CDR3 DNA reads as TGCGCCAGCAGCTTCGGACATTCAGATACGCAGTATTTT. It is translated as CASSFGHSDTQYF.